This T cell receptor (beta chain) was sequenced in a study of blood T cell repertoires in COVID-19. The data were produced by immunoSEQ multiplex PCR, yet TCRdb's version contains in-frame clones alone and is incomplete. The sample shows under 250,000 clones, around three quarters of them seen only once. Sequencing was carried out using peripheral blood. The clonotype originates from a woman aged 65 to 85 with acute or convalescent COVID-19.

The CDR3 coding sequence is TGTGCCAGCAGTCCCACCCAGTCTGGAAACACCATATATTTT. Translating gives CASSPTQSGNTIYF. This rearrangement joins TRBV28 to TRBJ1-3; no clear D. The germline gives CDR1 MDHEN, CDR2 SYDVKM. V lost 5 bases and J lost 1, with 9 bases in between. CDR3 length: 14 amino acids.